This T cell receptor (beta chain) came from a study of cytomegalovirus exposure and HLA in healthy donors. Produced via immunoSEQ multiplex PCR; TCRdb's table is partial and in-frame only. The data show under 200,000 clones, 90% to 97% seen once. V lost 1 base and J lost 3; bases outside the gene matches: 7. Germline CDR1 and CDR2: LNHDA and SQIVND (reference sequence). The CDR3 extends over 16 amino acids. This TCR came from a woman under 30 in good health and CMV-seronegative. Sequencing used PBMCs. The rearrangement links TRBV19 to TRBJ2-7; 9 nucleotides match TRBD1. The CDR3 reads CASSIGDRATNYEQYF. The CDR3 region has the DNA TGTGCCAGTAGTATAGGGGACAGGGCGACAAACTACGAGCAGTACTTC.